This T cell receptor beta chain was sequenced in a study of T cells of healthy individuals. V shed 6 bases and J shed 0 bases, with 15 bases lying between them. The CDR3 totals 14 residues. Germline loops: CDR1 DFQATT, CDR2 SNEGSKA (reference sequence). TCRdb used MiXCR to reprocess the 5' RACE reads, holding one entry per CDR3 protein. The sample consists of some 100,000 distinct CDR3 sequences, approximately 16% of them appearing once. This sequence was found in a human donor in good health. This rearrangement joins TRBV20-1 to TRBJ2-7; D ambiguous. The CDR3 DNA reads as TGCAGTGCGCAGCAGACGGGCGCCTCCTACGAGCAGTACTTC. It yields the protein CSAQQTGASYEQYF.